The next 19 T cell receptor beta chains were all read from a single sample in a study of blood T cell repertoires in COVID-19. The assay was immunoSEQ multiplex PCR, and TCRdb's table has in-frame clones only and misses some. The sample shows about 260,000 clones, under 90% of them seen only once. The material sequenced was PBMCs or T cells enriched from blood (not recorded which). The receptor source for this set is a young man with acute COVID-19.

This chain joins TRBV18 and TRBJ1-3, with 9 bases lining up with TRBD1. V lost 3 bases, J lost 3 bases, and 6 bases stayed unmatched. The CDR3 length is 16 residues. In germline, CDR1 is KGHSH, CDR2 LQKENI. CDR3 protein: CASSPRDRVDGNTIYF. The CDR3 region has the DNA TGTGCCAGCTCACCGAGGGACAGGGTGGATGGAAACACCATATATTTT.

The chain carries TRBV7-9 and TRBJ1-2; 9 nucleotides agree with TRBD1. The CDR3 runs to 14 residues. V trimming: 3 bases; J trimming: 8 bases; junction bases outside the gene matches: 7. The germline CDR1 and CDR2 sequences are SEHNR and FQNEAQ (reference sequence). DNA for the CDR3: TGTGCCAGCAGCTTCGGGGACAGGGTTTCGGGCTACACCTTC. Protein sequence: CASSFGDRVSGYTF.

V is TRBV6-1 and J is TRBJ2-1, with 12 nucleotides matching TRBD1. Germline CDR1 MNHNS, CDR2 SASEGT. CDR3 length: 16 residues. Trimming removed 3 bases from V and 11 bases from J; junction bases left unmatched: 11. The CDR3 nucleotides read TGTGCCAGCAGTGATAAGGCGGGGACAGGGGGCGTCCAGCAGTTCTTC. It specifies CASSDKAGTGGVQQFF.

The chain combines TRBV28 with TRBJ1-5; 8 nucleotides align to TRBD1. Germline V gene data show CDR1 as MDHEN and CDR2 as SYDVKM. This CDR3 region has 14 residues. V gave up 7 bases and J gave up 7 bases; unmatched junction bases: 9. The DNA of the CDR3 is TGTGCCAGCATCAACGGACAGGGCAGGCAGCCCCAGCATTTT. Translation: CASINGQGRQPQHF.

The chain recombines TRBV7-6 with TRBJ2-1; a weak D match, TRBD2 (6 bases). V was cut by 3 bases and J by 7 bases, with 13 bases left in between. This CDR3 is 14 amino acids long. Germline loops: CDR1 SGHVS, CDR2 FNYEAQ. The CDR3 nucleotides are TGTGCCAGCAGCTTGGGCGGGACCACGAATGAGCAGTTCTTC. Translating it yields CASSLGGTTNEQFF.

CDR3 protein: CASSAGQGRSGELFF. CDR3 coding DNA: TGTGCCAGCAGCGCGGGACAGGGGAGGTCCGGGGAGCTGTTTTTT. This chain uses TRBV11-3 with TRBJ2-2, with 10 bases matching TRBD1. The V segment lost 5 bases and the J segment 6 bases; nucleotides outside the gene matches: 6. The CDR3 is made up of 15 amino acids. In germline, CDR1 is SGHNT, CDR2 YENEEA.

This rearrangement joins TRBV4-2 to TRBJ1-5, with D maybe TRBD1 (5 bases). Germline values: CDR1 LGHNA, CDR2 YNFKEQ. V was pared by 1 base and J by 5 bases, with 6 bases between. CDR3 length: 13 amino acids. Here the CDR3 DNA reads TGTGCCAGCAGCCAAGCGACAGATCAGCCCCAGCATTTT. Amino acids: CASSQATDQPQHF.

The gene calls are TRBV6-6 and TRBJ2-1, with 8 bases aligning to TRBD2. The germline V gene encodes CDR1 MNHNY and CDR2 SVGAGI (reference sequence). The CDR3 totals 14 residues. The ends lost 6 bases at V and 10 bases at J; junction bases unmatched: 11. CDR3 residues: CASSQGLVNVEQFF. Here the CDR3 DNA reads TGTGCCAGCAGCCAGGGACTAGTAAATGTCGAGCAGTTCTTC.

CDR3 protein: CASSSHISTGGTEAFF. Written as DNA, the CDR3 is TGTGCCAGCAGCTCTCATATATCGACAGGGGGAACTGAAGCTTTCTTT. The chain uses TRBV7-6 and TRBJ1-1, with 9 bases identical to TRBD1. J lost 5 bases, V lost 4 bases, and 11 bases had no gene match. Looked up from germline, CDR1 is SGHVS and CDR2 is FNYEAQ. This CDR3 spans 16 amino acids.

This rearrangement joins TRBV20-1 to TRBJ1-4; TRBD1 is a possible D gene (6 bases). This CDR3 comprises 13 residues. Germline V gene sequence: CDR1 DFQATT, CDR2 SNEGSKA (reference sequence). V lost 3 bases, J lost 5 bases, and 10 bases lay in between. Here the CDR3 reads CSASSGANEKLFF. For the CDR3, the DNA is TGCAGTGCTAGTTCAGGGGCGAATGAAAAACTGTTTTTT.

This chain joins TRBV27 and TRBJ1-5, with D possibly being TRBD1 (5 bases). V lost 5 bases and J lost 6, with 11 bases in between. CDR1 and CDR2 from the germline V gene are MNHEY and SMNVEV (reference sequence). The CDR3 is 13 residues long. The chain's CDR3 is CASSLTVGQPQHF. For the CDR3, the DNA is TGTGCCAGCAGTCTGACAGTAGGTCAGCCCCAGCATTTT.

This rearrangement joins TRBV4-1 to TRBJ2-6; the D gene is possibly TRBD1 (5 bases). This CDR3 region has 14 residues. Germline CDR1 and CDR2: MGHRA and YSYEKL. Between the trimmed V and J ends, which lost 7 bases and 2 bases, there was a span of 9 bases. Here the CDR3 DNA reads TGCGCCAGCACCAGGGAACCTGGGGCCAACGTCCTGACTTTC. Translation: CASTREPGANVLTF.

The J gene is TRBJ2-1, the V gene TRBV4-2; D gene unclear. V lost 1 base to trimming and J lost 8 bases, with 9 bases between them. Per the germline V gene, CDR1 is LGHNA and CDR2 is YNFKEQ. The CDR3 is 13 residues long. CDR3 sequence reads: CASSQGQKDEQFF. Here the CDR3 DNA reads TGTGCCAGCAGCCAAGGGCAGAAAGATGAGCAGTTCTTC.

J is TRBJ2-1 and V is TRBV19; D may be TRBD2 (6 bases). This CDR3 has 16 amino acids. Trimming left V 5 bases short and J 0 bases short, with 14 bases between. Per germline, CDR1 LNHDA and CDR2 SQIVND (reference sequence). CDR3 sequence: CASSLTAGSSYNEQFF. The CDR3 nucleotides read TGTGCCAGTAGTTTGACTGCGGGGAGCTCCTACAATGAGCAGTTCTTC. Complete variable domain (other parts from reference TRBV19 and TRBJ2-1): DGGITQSPKYLFRKEGQNVTLSCEQNLNHDAMYWYRQDPGQGLRLIYYSQIVNDFQKGDIAEGYSVSREKKESFPLTVTSAQKNPTAFYLCASSLTAGSSYNEQFFGPGTRLTVL.

CDR3 coding DNA: TGTGCCAGCAGCCTCGGACAGGTCACTGAAGCTTTCTTT. Translation gives CASSLGQVTEAFF. The chain has TRBV7-9 and TRBJ1-1, with TRBD1 identical over 7 bases. V dropped 5 bases and J dropped 4; count of bases not matched to a gene: 4. Germline values: CDR1 SEHNR, CDR2 FQNEAQ (reference sequence). The CDR3 consists of 13 residues.

This rearrangement joins TRBV9 to TRBJ1-2; D might be TRBD1 (6 bases). The CDR3 consists of 16 residues. Trimming took 5 bases from V and 1 from J, leaving 18 bases between them. Per the germline V gene, CDR1 is SGDLS and CDR2 is YYNGEE. The CDR3, as DNA: TGTGCCAGCAGGCGCACCCAGGACAGCCATAACTATGGCTACACCTTC. Its protein product is CASRRTQDSHNYGYTF.

In its sample, this clone was seen a few times. One junction end disagrees with the germline gene, perhaps due to a read error. The CDR3 reads CASSLGTGWHEQFF. The DNA of the CDR3 is TGTGCCAGCAGCTTAGGGACAGGATGGCATGAGCAGTTCTTC. J is TRBJ2-1 and V is TRBV5-1; 8 nucleotides match TRBD1. The CDR3 consists of 14 residues. From germline, CDR1 is SGHRS and CDR2 YFSETQ.

This chain links TRBV24-1 with TRBJ2-2, with a tentative D call TRBD1 (5 bases). CDR3 length: 14 amino acids. CDR1 is KGHDR, CDR2 SFDVKD, per germline. V was trimmed by 3 bases and J by 4 bases, leaving 8 bases between them. The CDR3 reads CATSDHRSTGELFF. In nucleotides, the CDR3 is TGTGCCACCAGTGATCACAGGTCCACCGGGGAGCTGTTTTTT.

The V gene is TRBV24-1, the J gene TRBJ1-2; 8 bases are shared with TRBD1. The CDR3 consists of 14 residues. V was pared by 5 bases and J by 5 bases, with 6 bases of the junction left unmatched. CDR1 KGHDR and CDR2 SFDVKD come from the germline V gene. The CDR3: CATSGTGGAYGYTF. The CDR3 coding sequence is TGTGCCACCAGTGGAACAGGGGGTGCGTATGGCTACACCTTC.